One sample yielded the 22 T cell receptor beta chains listed below, sequenced in a study of T cell repertoires in cytomegalovirus infection. TCRdb re-called the reads with MiXCR, one entry per CDR3 protein. The sample has approximately 150,000 distinct CDR3 sequences; about 20% are singletons. These TCRs' antigens remain unknown. Specimen: CD8+ T cells from cultured PBMCs, collected from culture after CMV antigen stimulation. The receptors shown here come from a human donor in good health (CMV status not recorded). Some clones in this sample may be carry-over from other donors' samples.

This clonotype has more than one count but fewer than ten. V gene TRBV7-9 combines with J gene TRBJ1-1; 7 bases line up with TRBD1. CDR3 length: 16 amino acids. Looked up from germline, CDR1 is SEHNR and CDR2 is FQNEAQ (reference sequence). The V segment lost 5 bases and the J segment 4 bases; nucleotides outside the gene matches: 13. The CDR3 region has the DNA TGTGCCAGCAGCCTCGGGGAGGGGGCGCGAGGCACTGAAGCTTTCTTT. As protein: CASSLGEGARGTEAFF.

This sequence joins TRBV12-3 or TRBV12-4 and TRBJ2-3; TRBD2 matches 12 bases. The CDR3 totals 16 residues. Trimming took 4 bases from V and 4 from J; bases not matched to a gene: 6. CDR3 sequence (DNA): TGTGCCAGCAGTTCGACTAGCGGGGGCCGTCCAGATACGCAGTATTTT. Protein: CASSSTSGGRPDTQYF.

This clonotype was found a few times. The V gene is TRBV19, the J gene TRBJ2-3, with 9 nucleotides matching TRBD1. The CDR3 has 13 residues. The germline V gene has CDR1 LNHDA and CDR2 SQIVND (reference sequence). The junction had 15 bases not matched to a gene; V was cut back by 9 bases and J by 14 bases. The CDR3 DNA follows: TGTGCCAGCAGTGCTTACTCCGGGACAGGGAGGTATTTT. This codes for CASSAYSGTGRYF. Full variable domain (outside the CDR3, taken from reference TRBV19 and TRBJ2-3): DGGITQSPKYLFRKEGQNVTLSCEQNLNHDAMYWYRQDPGQGLRLIYYSQIVNDFQKGDIAEGYSVSREKKESFPLTVTSAQKNPTAFYLCASSAYSGTGRYFGPGTRLTVL.

CDR3 nucleotide sequence: TGTGCCAGCAGCCGGACAGGGATAGGAGGCAATGAGCAGTTCTTC. The encoded protein is CASSRTGIGGNEQFF. This rearrangement joins TRBV7-2 to TRBJ2-1, with 8 bases identical to TRBD1. CDR3 length: 15 amino acids. The V gene end was trimmed by 5 bases and the J gene end by 6 bases; junction bases not matched to a gene: 9. Germline CDR1 is SGHTA and CDR2 is FQGNSA.

This clonotype occurred a few times. J is TRBJ2-1 and V is TRBV7-9; 13 nucleotides align to TRBD2. Germline CDR1 reads SEHNR; CDR2 reads FQNEAQ (reference sequence). The CDR3 is made up of 16 amino acids. Trimming took 4 bases from V and 6 from J; bases not matched to a gene: 6. For the CDR3, the DNA is TGTGCCAGCAGCTACGGACTAGCGGGAGCCTTCAATGAGCAGTTCTTC. It specifies CASSYGLAGAFNEQFF. The whole variable domain, remainder taken from reference TRBV7-9 and TRBJ2-1, is DTGVSQNPRHKITKRGQNVTFRCDPISEHNRLYWYRQTLGQGPEFLTYFQNEAQLEKSRLLSDRFSAERPKGSFSTLEIQRTEQGDSAMYLCASSYGLAGAFNEQFFGPGTRLTVL.

The gene calls are TRBV7-9 and TRBJ2-5, with a tentative D call TRBD2 (5 bases). Germline CDR1 SEHNR, CDR2 FQNEAQ (reference sequence). Trimming took off 4 bases at V and 3 bases at J, with 12 bases between the two ends. The CDR3 spans 14 residues. The chain's CDR3 is CASSSPGKKETQYF. CDR3 coding DNA: TGTGCCAGCAGCTCGCCCGGGAAGAAAGAGACCCAGTACTTC.

There are a few counts of this clonotype. The V and J genes are TRBV6-5 and TRBJ1-1; the match to TRBD1 covers 7 bases. This CDR3 contains 15 residues. V gave up 3 bases and J gave up 1 base; unmatched junction bases: 5. The V gene's germline CDR1 is MNHEY and CDR2 SVGAGI. The CDR3, as DNA: TGTGCCAGCAGTTATACCACAGGGGAGAACACTGAAGCTTTCTTT. Amino acid sequence: CASSYTTGENTEAFF.

This clonotype has only a few counts. The rearrangement joins TRBV7-2 to TRBJ2-1, with TRBD1 matching over 8 bases. Germline loops: CDR1 SGHTA, CDR2 FQGNSA. The junction had 11 bases not matched to a gene; V was cut back by 2 bases and J by 5 bases. The CDR3 loop spans 17 amino acids. The DNA for the CDR3 is TGTGCCAGCAGCTTAATTTTCGAAGGGACAGGAGACAATGAGCAGTTCTTC. This encodes CASSLIFEGTGDNEQFF.

V usage is TRBV7-2 and J usage is TRBJ1-1; D gene unclear. V was pared by 2 bases and J by 0 bases, with 13 bases between. Germline-derived CDR1 and CDR2 are SGHTA and FQGNSA. The CDR3 spans 16 residues. The CDR3 nucleotides are TGTGCCAGCAGCTTACTCCCCGGATACATGAACACTGAAGCTTTCTTT. As protein: CASSLLPGYMNTEAFF.

This clonotype was observed at least ten times. This chain uses TRBV7-2 with TRBJ2-7; D is uncertain. V lost 4 bases, J lost 0 bases, and 13 bases lay in between. The CDR3 sequence is 15 residues long. Germline CDR1 SGHTA, CDR2 FQGNSA. The CDR3 nucleotides are TGTGCCAGCAGCTCAGGCGGCCGACTCTCCTACGAGCAGTACTTC. Amino acid sequence: CASSSGGRLSYEQYF.

This chain links TRBV28 with TRBJ2-1; D may be TRBD2 (5 bases). The CDR3 loop spans 14 amino acids. Germline lookup yields CDR1 MDHEN and CDR2 SYDVKM. With 3 bases removed from V and 4 bases from J, the gap between germline ends came to 10 bases. CDR3 nucleotide sequence: TGTGCCAGCAGTTTGACTTCGGGGTACAATGAGCAGTTCTTC. Amino acids: CASSLTSGYNEQFF.

V and J are TRBV7-9 and TRBJ2-7; 10 positions match TRBD1. Trimming removed 0 bases from V and 3 bases from J; junction bases left unmatched: 2. The CDR3 consists of 15 residues. CDR1 is SEHNR, CDR2 FQNEAQ, per germline (reference sequence). Here the CDR3 DNA reads TGTGCCAGCAGCTTAGCCGGGACAGGGGTCTACGAGCAGTACTTC. Translating it yields CASSLAGTGVYEQYF.

This chain links TRBV7-2 with TRBJ2-2, with a possible D match to TRBD2 (6 bases). In germline, CDR1 is SGHTA, CDR2 FQGNSA. The CDR3 runs to 15 residues. The V end was cut by 5 bases, the J end by 0 bases, with 10 bases between. CDR3 coding DNA: TGTGCCAGCAGCGACCGGGAGTCGAACACCGGGGAGCTGTTTTTT. It translates to CASSDRESNTGELFF.

The rearrangement uses TRBV28 and TRBJ2-1, with unresolved D. Germline V gives CDR1 MDHEN, CDR2 SYDVKM. The V end was cut by 2 bases, the J end by 3 bases, with 11 bases between. The CDR3 totals 15 residues. The CDR3 nucleotides read TGTGCCAGCAGTTTAAATAGGGTGGTCTACAATGAGCAGTTCTTC. This codes for CASSLNRVVYNEQFF.

This clonotype occurred a few times. This sequence joins TRBV6-1 and TRBJ2-4; maybe TRBD1 (6 bases). V was trimmed by 10 bases and J by 1 base, leaving 14 bases between them. The CDR3 spans 14 residues. Germline V gene lookup returns CDR1 MNHNS and CDR2 SASEGT. The CDR3 nucleotides read TGTGCCATTAACAGGGACGGGGCCAAAAACATTCAGTACTTC. Translated, it gives CAINRDGAKNIQYF.

The gene calls are TRBV20-1 and TRBJ2-2, with 8 bases matching TRBD1. Per germline, CDR1 DFQATT and CDR2 SNEGSKA (reference sequence). The CDR3 has 16 residues. V lost 0 bases, J lost 6 bases, and 9 bases stayed unmatched. The CDR3 loop is CSARDPRQGKAGELFF. The CDR3, as DNA: TGCAGTGCTAGAGATCCCAGACAGGGGAAAGCCGGGGAGCTGTTTTTT.

This chain connects TRBV7-8 to TRBJ2-5; D is possibly TRBD1 (6 bases). The CDR3 spans 14 residues. Germline V gene sequence: CDR1 SGHVS, CDR2 FQNEAQ. Trimming removed 6 bases at V and 6 bases at J, with 17 bases between. The CDR3 sequence: CASRAARGEQTQYF. For the CDR3, the DNA is TGTGCCAGCAGGGCTGCCAGGGGCGAGCAGACCCAGTACTTC.

This clonotype was counted a few times. The rearrangement joins TRBV24-1 to TRBJ2-5; TRBD2 matches 9 bases. The V and J ends lost 7 bases and 3 bases, in that order; junction bases with no gene match: 11. Germline-derived CDR1 and CDR2 are KGHDR and SFDVKD. The CDR3 sequence is 16 residues long. In DNA form, the CDR3 reads TGTGCCACCAGCGCCGGGCGGGGGGGGTTAGAAGAGACCCAGTACTTC. This encodes CATSAGRGGLEETQYF.

This clonotype was seen a few times. The V call is TRBV7-9, the J call TRBJ2-7, with D possibly called TRBD1 or TRBD2 (5 bases each). Germline V CDR1 and CDR2: SEHNR, FQNEAQ (reference sequence). The CDR3 is 15 residues long. The V gene lost 5 bases and the J gene lost 4 bases, with 18 bases spanning the gap. CDR3 nucleotides: TGTGCCAGCAGCCATACCTGGGACGGAAGATACGAGCAGTACTTC. Protein: CASSHTWDGRYEQYF.

This clonotype was recorded a few times. The chain joins TRBV6-5 to TRBJ2-5; TRBD2 aligns across 12 bases. V lost 2 bases to trimming and J lost 2 bases; unmatched junction nucleotides: 6. The CDR3 loop spans 17 amino acids. Germline loops: CDR1 MNHEY, CDR2 SVGAGI. DNA of the CDR3: TGTGCCAGCAGTTACCTCGGACTAGCGGGGCGGCAAGAGACCCAGTACTTC. It translates to CASSYLGLAGRQETQYF.

The chain has TRBV4-1 and TRBJ1-2, with 7 bases fitting TRBD1. The CDR3 runs 16 residues. J lost 5 bases, V lost 0 bases, and 9 bases had no gene match. CDR1 is MGHRA and CDR2 is YSYEKL in the germline V gene. The CDR3 sequence: CASSQEGDSGPYGYTF. The CDR3 DNA reads TGCGCCAGCAGCCAAGAGGGGGACAGCGGACCTTATGGCTACACCTTC.

The chain uses TRBV25-1 and TRBJ2-7, with 8 bases that match TRBD2. Per germline, CDR1 MGHDK and CDR2 SYGVNS. The trim removed 1 base at V and 5 bases at J, leaving 13 bases unmatched. The CDR3 sequence is 17 residues long. The CDR3 sequence is CASSEFRAGLGNHEQYF. CDR3 DNA: TGTGCCAGCAGTGAATTCCGAGCGGGACTAGGTAATCACGAGCAGTACTTC.